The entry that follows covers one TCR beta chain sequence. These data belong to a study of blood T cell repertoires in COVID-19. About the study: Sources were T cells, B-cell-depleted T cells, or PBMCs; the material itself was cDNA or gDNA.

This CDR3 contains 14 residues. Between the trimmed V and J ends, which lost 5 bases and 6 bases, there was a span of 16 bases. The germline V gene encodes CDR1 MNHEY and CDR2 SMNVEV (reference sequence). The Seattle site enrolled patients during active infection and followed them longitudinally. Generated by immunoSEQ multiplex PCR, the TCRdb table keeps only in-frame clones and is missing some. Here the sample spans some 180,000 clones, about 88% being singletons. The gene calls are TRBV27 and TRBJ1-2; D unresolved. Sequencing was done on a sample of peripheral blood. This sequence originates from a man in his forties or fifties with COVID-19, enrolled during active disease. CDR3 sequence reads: CASSPRAAENGYTF. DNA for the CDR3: TGTGCCAGCAGTCCCCGGGCAGCGGAGAATGGCTACACCTTC.